This is a list of T cell receptor beta chains from one sample in a study of blood T cell repertoires in COVID-19. Repertoires were generated with immunoSEQ multiplex PCR, while TCRdb's copy carries only in-frame clones and drops some. This sample has around 190,000 clones, with approximately 85% found just once. Sequences were obtained from PBMCs or T cells enriched from blood (not recorded which). These receptors were taken from a woman aged 18-29 years who had recovered from COVID-19. Both conserved end residues are part of each CDR3. A D gene is named only where the DNA matches it firmly. Clone size is given for some rows only: seen once, a few or many times, or a class if the clone is expanded.

>.|TRBJ2-1|TRBV18|.
CASSNPGTETYNEQFF
TGTGCCAGCTCAAACCCCGGGACTGAAACCTACAATGAGCAGTTCTTC
>.|TRBJ1-1|TRBV2|.
CASSVAVMNTEAFF
TGTGCCAGCAGTGTGGCAGTCATGAACACTGAAGCTTTCTTT
>TRBD2|TRBJ2-1|TRBV13|.
CASSHRLAGQNEQFF
TGTGCCAGCAGCCATAGACTAGCGGGTCAAAATGAGCAGTTCTTC
>.|TRBJ2-7|TRBV19|.
CASSIRRSSYEQYF
TGTGCCAGTAGTATCCGGAGGAGCTCCTACGAGCAGTACTTC
>TRBD2|TRBJ2-3|TRBV13|.
CASSLRPLQRERADTQYF
TGTGCCAGCAGCTTACGGCCTCTCCAGCGGGAAAGGGCAGATACGCAGTATTTT
>.|TRBJ1-3|TRBV28|once
CAGSGAPRIDTIYF
TGTGCCGGGTCAGGGGCTCCGAGAATAGACACCATATATTTT
>TRBD2|TRBJ2-5|TRBV2|.
CASRLAGKETQYF
TGTGCCAGCAGACTAGCGGGGAAAGAGACCCAGTACTTC
>TRBD2|TRBJ2-2|TRBV29-1|once
CSVEDRGDTGELFF
TGCAGCGTTGAAGATCGGGGGGACACCGGGGAGCTGTTTTTT
>TRBD2|TRBJ2-7|TRBV29-1|.
CSVGTSAFTEQYF
TGCAGCGTTGGGACTAGCGCCTTTACGGAGCAGTACTTC
>TRBD2|TRBJ2-5|TRBV28|once
CASSSELAAIGETQYF
TGTGCCAGCAGTTCCGAGCTAGCGGCGATCGGGGAGACCCAGTACTTC
>TRBD2|TRBJ2-7|TRBV2|once
CARSAGGSSYEQYF
TGTGCCAGGTCGGCGGGAGGGTCGTCCTACGAGCAGTACTTC
>.|TRBJ2-7|TRBV4-1|.
CASSPPAAYEQYF
TGCGCCAGCAGCCCCCCCGCCGCGTACGAGCAGTACTTC
>TRBD1|TRBJ1-3|TRBV4-1|.
CASSRPGGTGNTIYF
TGCGCCAGCAGCCGCCCAGGGGGAACTGGAAACACCATATATTTT
>.|TRBJ2-3|TRBV29-1|.
CSVEDPRRPRGTDTQYF
TGCAGCGTTGAAGATCCCCGCAGGCCTCGGGGTACAGATACGCAGTATTTT
>.|TRBJ2-3|TRBV3-1/TRBV3-2|.
CASSQAPAGLAPTDTQYF
TGTGCCAGCAGCCAAGCACCGGCCGGGCTAGCCCCCACAGATACGCAGTATTTT
>TRBD1|TRBJ1-1|TRBV29-1|.
CSVSGDSTMNTEAFF
TGCAGCGTTTCCGGGGACAGCACGATGAACACTGAAGCTTTCTTT
>TRBD1|TRBJ2-3|TRBV11-2|.
CASSLQGASTDTQYF
TGTGCCAGCAGCTTGCAGGGGGCCAGCACAGATACGCAGTATTTT
>.|TRBJ1-2|TRBV28|.
CASSLAPYGYTF
TGTGCCAGCAGTTTGGCCCCTTATGGCTACACCTTC
>TRBD1|TRBJ1-1|TRBV7-2|.
CASSQPWTGGPSEAFF
TGTGCCAGCAGCCAACCCTGGACAGGGGGCCCCTCTGAAGCTTTCTTT
>.|TRBJ2-1|TRBV11-3|.
CASSNLLDNEQFF
TGTGCCAGCAGCAACCTACTGGACAATGAGCAGTTCTTC
>.|TRBJ2-7|TRBV3-1/TRBV3-2|.
CASSQPRGEQYF
TGTGCCAGCAGCCAACCCAGGGGCGAGCAGTACTTC
>TRBD1|TRBJ1-1|TRBV7-9|.
CASSLALDRANTEAFF
TGTGCCAGCAGCTTAGCGCTCGACAGGGCGAACACTGAAGCTTTCTTT
>TRBD1|TRBJ1-6|TRBV19|.
CASSAPGQGYSPLHF
TGTGCCAGTAGTGCCCCGGGACAGGGATATTCACCCCTCCACTTT
>.|TRBJ2-5|TRBV18|.
CASSPRPGVAGQKTQYF
TGTGCCAGCTCACCACGACCAGGGGTTGCCGGTCAGAAGACCCAGTACTTC
>TRBD2|TRBJ2-7|TRBV2|.
CASRKGGRAYEQYF
TGTGCCAGCAGGAAGGGCGGGAGGGCCTACGAGCAGTACTTC
>TRBD2|TRBJ2-7|TRBV10-3|.
CATTGGAEKYEQYF
TGTGCCACTACGGGGGGGGCAGAAAAGTACGAGCAGTACTTC
>.|TRBJ2-7|TRBV28|.
CASSSPGDSSYEQYF
TGTGCCAGCAGTTCCCCAGGGGATTCATCGTACGAGCAGTACTTC
>.|TRBJ1-4|TRBV15|.
CATSRDPADFEKLFF
TGTGCCACCAGCAGAGATCCCGCAGATTTTGAAAAACTGTTTTTT
>TRBD1|TRBJ1-5|TRBV7-8|.
CASSHGQGAGGNQPQHF
TGTGCCAGCAGCCATGGACAGGGGGCCGGAGGCAATCAGCCCCAGCATTTT
>.|TRBJ1-1|TRBV6-5|.
CASRMEVNTEAFF
TGTGCCAGCAGGATGGAGGTGAACACTGAAGCTTTCTTT